This T cell receptor (beta chain) was captured in a study of shared clonotypes between healthy human individuals. The study, taken as a whole, reports: In a handful of donors, around 4.5% of naive CD4 clonotypes appeared in common. Genetic and exposure-history diversity was limited by the few donors. Large sequencing depth failed to make sorted-subset sequencing complete, rarefaction showed.

Produced via immunoSEQ multiplex PCR; TCRdb's table is partial and in-frame only. The sample includes roughly 1.5 million clones, 95% to 99% seen only once; the top ten take about 0.45%. With respect to this clone: Its antigen is not known.

The germline gives CDR1 MDHEN, CDR2 SYDVKM. Trimming stripped 3 bases from V and 0 bases from J, with 4 bases between. CDR3 length: 13 residues. The material sequenced was naive CD4+ T cells sorted from blood. Subset specified: CD45RA+ positively selected. This chain joins TRBV28 and TRBJ2-3; unclear D gene. The receptor was isolated from a man in his thirties or forties in good health. DNA of the CDR3: TGTGCCAGCAGTTTCTACAGCACAGATACGCAGTATTTT. It specifies CASSFYSTDTQYF.